This TCR beta chain appears in the sequencing data of a study of OX40 agonist ivuxolimab in advanced cancers. Regarding the research as a whole: Ivuxolimab was an agonistic, fully human IgG2 monoclonal antibody directed against OX40 (CD134), a costimulatory receptor. Among the 50 to 55 dose-escalation patients, roughly 20 had hepatocellular carcinoma, about 15 melanoma, 9 renal cell carcinoma and 9 head and neck cancer. In the dose-escalation cohort, approximately 82% of patients were male, and the mean age was approximately 60 years with a range of about 23 to 79. The monotherapy dose-escalation portion (N of about 57 patients) of the phase I ivuxolimab trial is reported in the paper. Patients were allowed to have had prior anti-PD-1, anti-PD-L1 or anti-CTLA-4 therapy, and 30% to 50% of the dose-escalation patients had previously received checkpoint inhibitors. The point of sequencing TCRbeta in the periphery was to test whether ivuxolimab changed TCR sequence diversity and drove clonal T-cell expansion. Partial responses were achieved by three dose-escalation patients, of whom one had hepatocellular carcinoma and two had cutaneous melanoma. Intravenous ivuxolimab was administered to patients every 2 weeks at six dose levels: 0.01, 0.1, 0.3, 1.5, 3 and 10 mg/kg.

Genomic DNA was isolated from the sorted cells so that the TCRbeta CDR3 region could be sequenced. The immunoSEQ Assay was used for sequencing of TCRbeta CDR3 regions. Entries here come from immuneACCESS through TCRdb and include only in-frame sequences with V and J called. Some clones fail to appear in such tables; in the studies checked, an unresolved V gene covers under half of the shortfall, and the cause of the remainder is unknown. The sample table contains some 71,000 clones; only one count was recorded for roughly 84% of them. Of the sample, around 0.8% is held by the ten largest clones. What the research found in general, with its limitations: At doses from 0.1 to 3.0 mg/kg, clonal expansion was seen in both CD4+ and CD8+ blood T cells between baseline and week 6. In partial responders in the 0.1-3.0 mg/kg groups, normalized peripheral clonal expansion was found to be among the lowest, especially among CD8+ T cells. After ivuxolimab, more expanded clones were found on average in CD8+ T cells than in CD4+ T cells. Which antigens the clonally expanded peripheral T cells were specific for was not determined. Low levels of normalized T-cell clonal expansion were also seen in some patients who did not respond.

Patients with a history of autoimmune disease or receiving systemic immunosuppression were excluded from the trial. Peripheral blood for TCR sequencing was drawn from every dose cohort at baseline, at cycle 4 day 1 and at cycle 7 day 1. Samples came from an open-label, multicenter, first-in-human phase I dose-escalation trial of ivuxolimab. Adults with locally advanced or metastatic head and neck squamous cell, hepatocellular, melanoma or renal cell carcinoma were enrolled in the trial. CD4+ and CD8+ T cells were sorted separately from peripheral blood before TCR sequencing. V loses 2 bases, J loses 2 bases, and the germline ends lie 10 bases apart. Based on the germline V gene (reference sequence), the CDR1 and CDR2 sequences are SGHNT and YYREEE. From the cysteine through the phenylalanine, the CDR3 covers 15 amino acids. The DNA shown is the 45-base CDR3, in frame from base 1. Remarks on this clone: What antigen it recognizes has not been identified. Qualities for individual bases were not recorded, and no much larger clone is one base off.

This TCR derives from an adult with an advanced solid tumor such as melanoma, head and neck, liver or kidney cancer. The sequence joins TRBV5-4 to TRBJ2-2; TRBD1 is a possible D gene, resting on 5 matching bases. This specimen was CD4+ or CD8+ T cells sorted from blood, taken in a trial of the OX40 agonist ivuxolimab. The nucleotide sequence reads as follows: TGTGCCAGCAGCTTCAGGGCAGTCAACACCGGGGAGCTGTTTTTT. Its protein reads: CASSFRAVNTGELFF.